This TCR beta chain came from a study of blood T cells in healthy people across ages. Whole-study findings and limits: The study regarded diversity estimates from one million T cells as underestimates. Unsorted PBMC input precluded a conclusive naive versus antigen-experienced comparison.

This clonotype was recorded many times. Its target is unknown. All donors came from Russia, were Caucasian and healthy, and spanned ages roughly 6 to 100. Trimming cost V 0 bases and J 2 bases, with 4 bases left between them. The V gene's germline CDR1 is MNHNY and CDR2 SVGAGI (reference sequence). The CDR3 runs 14 residues. A second PCR, run for roughly 7 to 12 cycles, used a sample-barcoded 5' primer plus a J-beta primer mix. At least 2.5 million CDR3-containing paired-end reads were obtained per sample. Using its own MiXCR run on the 5' RACE reads, TCRdb lists one record per CDR3 protein. The data show fewer than 750,000 distinct CDR3 sequences, under 55% seen once.

The chain joins TRBV6-6 to TRBJ2-2; D is undetermined. Specimen: blood. The receptor was derived from an elderly man in good health. The CDR3 loop reads CASSYSSNTGELFF. The DNA of the CDR3 is TGTGCCAGCAGTTACTCCTCCAACACCGGGGAGCTGTTTTTT.